A selection of T cell receptor beta chains follows, all from one sample in a study of human T cells and chemical hapten exposure. One entry per CDR3 protein, called by TCRdb with MiXCR from the RACE reads. This table has about 82,000 distinct CDR3 sequences, over 10% appearing once. The material was whole blood, obtained in connection with sensitization to the hapten diphenylcyclopropenone (DPC). These receptors were obtained from a woman between 50 and 59 years old with alopecia areata. Some clones in this sample may be carry-over from other donors' samples. Both conserved end residues are part of each CDR3. The D gene is left open where the match is weak. Some rows mark clone size as missing; the rest say once, few, many or name a class of expanded clone.

clone size,J gene,CDR3 length,V gene,D gene,CDR3 DNA,CDR3 protein
NA,TRBJ2-1,15,TRBV10-3,TRBD2,TGTGCCATCAGTGATTTAGCGGGAGGGGTCTATGAGCAGTTCTTC,CAISDLAGGVYEQFF
many,TRBJ2-7,15,TRBV20-1,TRBD2,TGCAGTGCACCCTTTTTGGCTAGCGGGGGCGGCGAGCAGTACTTC,CSAPFLASGGGEQYF
many,TRBJ1-1,16,TRBV6-6,TRBD1,TGTGCCAGCAGTCTGCAGGGGGACCGTATGAACACTGAAGCTTTCTTT,CASSLQGDRMNTEAFF
few,TRBJ2-5,12,TRBV29-1,NA,TGCAGCGTTGGTCACAACCAAGAGACCCAGTACTTC,CSVGHNQETQYF
few,TRBJ2-2,14,TRBV20-1,NA,TGCAGTGCTTTAAAGACAGGGAACACCGGGGAGCTGTTTTTT,CSALKTGNTGELFF
many,TRBJ2-5,14,TRBV5-1,NA,TGCGCCAGCAGCTTGGAACAGGTTCGAGAGACCCAGTACTTC,CASSLEQVRETQYF
many,TRBJ1-2,14,TRBV7-9,NA,TGTGCCAGCAGCTTAGTCGGCAGTATCTATGGCTACACCTTC,CASSLVGSIYGYTF
NA,TRBJ1-2,13,TRBV6-4,NA,TGTGCCAGCAGTGTGGTGGCTGGCTATGGCTACACCTTC,CASSVVAGYGYTF
few,TRBJ2-7,15,TRBV4-2,NA,TGTGCCAGCAGCCAAGGGAGAGGGGCTGGTTACGAGCAGTACTTC,CASSQGRGAGYEQYF
NA,TRBJ1-2,12,TRBV6-5,TRBD1,TGTGCCAGCAGCCCCGGACAGGCTGGCTACACCTTC,CASSPGQAGYTF
many,TRBJ2-3,12,TRBV6-2/TRBV6-3,NA,TGTGCCAGCAAGACTAGCACAGATACGCAGTATTTT,CASKTSTDTQYF
many,TRBJ2-1,16,TRBV11-3,TRBD2,TGTGCCAGCAGCCTTCGTGGTAGCGGGAAAGTCAATGAGCAGTTCTTC,CASSLRGSGKVNEQFF
NA,TRBJ1-1,13,TRBV4-1,TRBD1,TGCGCCAGCAGCCACGAAACCGGGACAGGAATCCACTTT,CASSHETGTGIHF
many,TRBJ2-1,15,TRBV18,NA,TGTGCCAGCTCACGAGATCCCCTTTCCTACAATGAGCAGTTCTTC,CASSRDPLSYNEQFF
NA,TRBJ2-3,13,TRBV19,TRBD2,TGTGCCAGTGAGGGACTAGCAACAGATACGCAGTATTTT,CASEGLATDTQYF
NA,TRBJ2-1,12,TRBV6-1,TRBD2,TGTGCCAGTACAATGGGGAGGGATGAGCAGTTCTTC,CASTMGRDEQFF
NA,TRBJ1-2,15,TRBV3-1,NA,TGTGCCAGCAGCCAAGATGGAGCCATACTTCATGGCTACACCTTC,CASSQDGAILHGYTF
NA,TRBJ2-1,13,TRBV3-1,NA,TGTGCCAGCAGCCAATTGGGGAGGAGTGAGCAGTTCTTC,CASSQLGRSEQFF
few,TRBJ2-5,14,TRBV7-2,NA,TGTGCCAGCAGCCGAGGTTTGGCAGGAGAGACCCAGTACTTC,CASSRGLAGETQYF
many,TRBJ2-1,16,TRBV13,TRBD2,TGTGCCAGCAGCGCCTTACTAGCGGGAGCGGGCAATGAGCAGTTCTTC,CASSALLAGAGNEQFF
NA,TRBJ2-1,17,TRBV13,TRBD2,TGTGCCAGCAGCCAAAGTCTGGGACTAGGCTCCTACAATGAGCAGTTCTTC,CASSQSLGLGSYNEQFF
NA,TRBJ2-1,20,TRBV29-1,NA,TGCAGCGTTGAAGATCGGCCGGACAGGGACTTCGGTGGGAGGGCCGGTGAGCAGTTCTTC,CSVEDRPDRDFGGRAGEQFF
few,TRBJ1-5,19,TRBV19,TRBD1,TGTGCCAGTAGTACACCAACAGGGGGAGGACCTGCCTTCAATCAGCCCCAGCATTTT,CASSTPTGGGPAFNQPQHF
NA,TRBJ2-7,16,TRBV11-2,NA,TGTGCCAGCAGCCGCGGCCTTAGTAGCGCCTACTACGAGCAGTACTTC,CASSRGLSSAYYEQYF
NA,TRBJ2-6,16,TRBV27,NA,TGTGCCAGCAGTTTATTACCAGAATCTGGGGCCAACGTCCTGACTTTC,CASSLLPESGANVLTF